This T cell receptor beta chain was sequenced during a study of blood T cells in healthy people across ages. This clonotype appeared many times. The antigen remains undetermined. The use of a sample-barcoded 5' primer and a J-beta primer mix characterized a second PCR of 7 to 11 cycles. TCRdb passed the 5' RACE reads through MiXCR, listing each CDR3 protein once. The repertoire holds around 1.5 million distinct CDR3 sequences, with about 35% as singletons. PBMCs, at least 7 million per sample, were isolated. The CDR3 extends over 14 amino acids. The V gene's germline CDR1 is SGDLS and CDR2 YYNGEE. V lost 4 bases, J lost 6 bases, and 14 bases lay in between. Overall study results and limits: Versus aged donors, long-lived donors had higher diversity and more naive CD4+ cells. Unknown CMV status may confound age-related changes in expanded clones. Across the age range, TCR beta diversity per million T cells fell in a roughly linear way.

This rearrangement joins TRBV9 to TRBJ2-1, with D possibly matching TRBD2 (5 bases). Sequenced material: blood. This TCR derives from a woman under 40 in good health. The CDR3 is CASSPRPEGNEQFF. Here the CDR3 DNA reads TGTGCCAGCAGCCCCCGCCCTGAGGGCAATGAGCAGTTCTTC.